These 20 T cell receptor beta chains originate from one sample sequenced in a study of blood T cells in healthy people across ages. A J-beta primer mix and a sample-barcoded 5' primer were used in a second PCR of about 6 to 12 cycles. TCRdb processed the 5' RACE reads anew with MiXCR; each CDR3 protein has one entry. The sample has fewer than 700,000 distinct CDR3 sequences, 45% to 55% seen once. The sample comprised blood. These receptors were obtained from a man of 80 years or more in good health.

This clonotype appeared a few times. The chain carries TRBV24-1 and TRBJ2-7, with D possibly being TRBD2 (6 bases). The CDR3 runs 14 residues. Per germline, CDR1 KGHDR and CDR2 SFDVKD. The V end was cut by 3 bases, the J end by 2 bases, with 10 bases between. CDR3 nucleotide sequence: TGTGCCACCAGTGATCCCGCGGGAACCTACGAGCAGTACTTC. This encodes CATSDPAGTYEQYF.

The rearrangement links TRBV7-9 to TRBJ2-4; 11 nucleotides match TRBD1. The germline gives CDR1 SEHNR, CDR2 FQNEAQ (reference sequence). The J segment lost 4 bases and the V segment lost 4 bases, leaving 3 bases of the junction unmatched. The CDR3 runs to 15 residues. CDR3: CASSSDRGPKNIQYF. In DNA form, the CDR3 reads TGTGCCAGCAGCTCGGACAGGGGGCCAAAAAACATTCAGTACTTC. The complete variable domain, with remaining parts taken from reference TRBV7-9 and TRBJ2-4, reads DTGVSQNPRHKITKRGQNVTFRCDPISEHNRLYWYRQTLGQGPEFLTYFQNEAQLEKSRLLSDRFSAERPKGSFSTLEIQRTEQGDSAMYLCASSSDRGPKNIQYFGAGTRLSVL.

The genes are TRBV20-1 and TRBJ2-1; D remains unclear. The length of the CDR3 is 14 residues. Trimming shortened V by 3 bases and J by 4 bases, and 13 bases separated the two germline ends. Germline-derived CDR1 and CDR2 are DFQATT and SNEGSKA (reference sequence). CDR3 in DNA: TGCAGTGCTAGGTTGGGTTTTGGATACAATGAGCAGTTCTTC. Translation gives CSARLGFGYNEQFF.

In the case of this clonotype: It may be a read error: a sequence one base away is much more abundant. The rearrangement uses TRBV6-5 and TRBJ2-3; tentatively, D is TRBD2 (7 bases). The CDR3 totals 15 residues. Germline CDR1 and CDR2: MNHEY and SVGAGI. DNA for the CDR3: TGTGCCAGCAGTTACCAGGGGAGGGGCACAGATACGCGGTATTTT. Translation: CASSYQGRGTDTRYF.

V gene TRBV4-3 combines with J gene TRBJ2-1, with 13 bases that match TRBD2. The J segment lost 2 bases and the V segment lost 4 bases, leaving 11 bases of the junction unmatched. The germline CDR1 and CDR2 sequences are LGHNA and YSLEER. CDR3 length: 19 amino acids. The CDR3: CASSLSPGLAGTPYNEQFF. DNA for the CDR3: TGCGCCAGCAGCCTTAGCCCGGGACTAGCGGGAACACCCTACAATGAGCAGTTCTTC.

The rearrangement joins TRBV20-1 to TRBJ1-5; D not resolved. In germline, CDR1 is DFQATT, CDR2 SNEGSKA (reference sequence). The CDR3 spans 14 residues. CDR3 DNA: TGCAGCGCCTCGCTTCGGGCCGGCAATCAGCCCCAGCATTTT. It encodes CSASLRAGNQPQHF.

J is TRBJ2-1 and V is TRBV4-3; D uncertain. CDR1 and CDR2 from the germline V gene are LGHNA and YSLEER. The CDR3 has 17 residues. V was pared by 0 bases and J by 5 bases, with 17 bases between. CDR3 DNA sequence: TGCGCCAGCAGCCAAGATCCCGTGGCGAGTAGCAACAATGAGCAGTTCTTC. Its translation is CASSQDPVASSNNEQFF.

The genes are TRBV24-1 and TRBJ2-3, with D perhaps matching TRBD1 or TRBD2 (6 bases each). The CDR3 is 13 residues long. Germline V gives CDR1 KGHDR, CDR2 SFDVKD. Trimming shortened V by 4 bases and J by 4 bases, and 8 bases separated the two germline ends. CDR3 nucleotides: TGTGCCACCAGTGAGGGGGGCTCAGATACGCAGTATTTT. It is translated as CATSEGGSDTQYF.

The chain employs TRBV5-1 and TRBJ2-1, with TRBD2 matching over 10 bases. Germline V gene data show CDR1 as SGHRS and CDR2 as YFSETQ. The CDR3 consists of 13 residues. Trimming took 4 bases from V and 9 from J; bases not matched to a gene: 4. As DNA, the CDR3 is TGCGCCAGCAGCCCGGGGACTAGCGCTGAGCAGTTCTTC. Translation gives CASSPGTSAEQFF.

The rearrangement links TRBV5-1 to TRBJ2-7; the match to TRBD2 covers 10 bases. The V gene end was trimmed by 0 bases and the J gene end by 7 bases; junction bases not matched to a gene: 13. Germline V CDR1 and CDR2: SGHRS, YFSETQ. The CDR3 is 17 residues long. CDR3 region: CASSLESRLAGVGEQYF. As DNA, the CDR3 is TGCGCCAGCAGCTTGGAGAGTCGCCTAGCGGGAGTAGGGGAGCAGTACTTC.

CDR3 in amino acids: CSGFEQGHPRETQYF. The CDR3 region has the DNA TGCAGTGGATTCGAGCAGGGACATCCTCGGGAGACCCAGTACTTC. The chain combines TRBV20-1 with TRBJ2-5; the D gene is possibly TRBD1 (6 bases). The CDR3 sequence is 15 residues long. Germline V gene sequence: CDR1 DFQATT, CDR2 SNEGSKA (reference sequence). With 7 bases removed from V and 5 bases from J, the gap between germline ends came to 23 bases.

The chain has TRBV18 and TRBJ1-1; a possible D gene is TRBD1 (6 bases). The germline CDR1 and CDR2 sequences are KGHSH and LQKENI. V dropped 6 bases and J dropped 6 bases, with 23 bases sitting between them. The CDR3 is 16 amino acids. CDR3 in amino acids: CASSPEQGTSVAEAFF. In nucleotides, the CDR3 is TGTGCCAGCTCTCCGGAACAGGGCACGTCGGTTGCTGAAGCTTTCTTT. Complete variable domain (other parts from reference TRBV18 and TRBJ1-1): NAGVMQNPRHLVRRRGQEARLRCSPMKGHSHVYWYRQLPEEGLKFMVYLQKENIIDESGMPKERFSAEFPKEGPSILRIQQVVRGDSAAYFCASSPEQGTSVAEAFFGQGTRLTVV.

The chain has TRBV7-2 and TRBJ2-4; possibly TRBD1 or TRBD2 for D (6 bases each). Trimming cost V 4 bases and J 6 bases, with 16 bases left between them. Germline V CDR1 and CDR2: SGHTA, FQGNSA. This CDR3 has 15 amino acids. CDR3 sequence reads: CASSSQGGSGNIQYF. The CDR3 bases are TGTGCCAGCAGCTCACAAGGGGGGTCGGGAAACATTCAGTACTTC.

The J gene is TRBJ2-7, the V gene TRBV2, with unresolved D. Per germline, CDR1 SNHLY and CDR2 FYNNEI. V was trimmed by 3 bases and J by 3 bases, leaving 6 bases between them. The CDR3 has 12 amino acids. In DNA, the CDR3 is TGTGCCAGCAGTGACGGTGGCTACGAGCAGTACTTC. Its protein is CASSDGGYEQYF.

Only a few counts were recorded for this clonotype. This chain connects TRBV28 to TRBJ2-5, with D possibly TRBD2 on 6 matching bases. Trimming removed 6 bases at V and 11 bases at J, with 16 bases between. Germline V gene data show CDR1 as MDHEN and CDR2 as SYDVKM. The CDR3 is 12 amino acids. The CDR3 here is CASRSGGKLQYF. CDR3 nucleotides: TGTGCCAGCAGATCTGGGGGGAAGTTGCAGTACTTC.

This clonotype came up a few times. This chain connects TRBV18 to TRBJ2-3; D may be TRBD2 (6 bases). V was cut by 0 bases and J by 2 bases, with 9 bases left in between. Germline assignment: CDR1 KGHSH and CDR2 LQKENI. The CDR3 sequence is 15 residues long. The CDR3 nucleotides read TGTGCCAGCTCACCACCGCGCGGGATCACAGATACGCAGTATTTT. Encoded protein: CASSPPRGITDTQYF.

This clonotype occurred a few times. This rearrangement joins TRBV4-2 to TRBJ2-3; a weak D match, TRBD2 (6 bases). CDR1 is LGHNA and CDR2 is YNFKEQ in the germline V gene. CDR3 length: 17 residues. Between the trimmed V and J ends, which lost 3 bases and 0 bases, there was a span of 16 bases. CDR3 region: CASSQRGVRLSTDTQYF. CDR3 in DNA: TGTGCCAGCAGCCAGCGCGGGGTCCGCCTGAGCACAGATACGCAGTATTTT.

J is TRBJ2-1 and V is TRBV20-1, with D possibly TRBD2 on 7 matching bases. Trimming pared 6 bases from V and 0 bases from J, leaving 15 bases between. Germline CDR1 DFQATT, CDR2 SNEGSKA (reference sequence). The CDR3 consists of 15 residues. CDR3 sequence: CSAPRGGNSYNEQFF. Written as DNA, the CDR3 is TGCAGTGCGCCGAGGGGGGGAAACTCCTACAATGAGCAGTTCTTC.

The rearrangement joins TRBV2 to TRBJ2-1; the D is unclear. Germline V gene lookup returns CDR1 SNHLY and CDR2 FYNNEI. The CDR3 is made up of 15 amino acids. V gave up 7 bases and J gave up 5 bases, with 18 bases separating them. The CDR3 region is CASTLNWHGNNEQFF. DNA for the CDR3: TGTGCCAGCACCCTTAATTGGCACGGAAACAATGAGCAGTTCTTC.

The chain uses TRBV6-1 and TRBJ1-1; perhaps TRBD1 as D (6 bases). The CDR3 loop spans 18 amino acids. Per the germline V gene, CDR1 is MNHNS and CDR2 is SASEGT. Trimming stripped 6 bases from V and 8 bases from J, with 31 bases between. The CDR3 DNA reads as TGTGCCAGCAGCGATAGAGGGGGTTTGGGGACTTACCGGGGAGAAGCTTTCTTT. This codes for CASSDRGGLGTYRGEAFF.